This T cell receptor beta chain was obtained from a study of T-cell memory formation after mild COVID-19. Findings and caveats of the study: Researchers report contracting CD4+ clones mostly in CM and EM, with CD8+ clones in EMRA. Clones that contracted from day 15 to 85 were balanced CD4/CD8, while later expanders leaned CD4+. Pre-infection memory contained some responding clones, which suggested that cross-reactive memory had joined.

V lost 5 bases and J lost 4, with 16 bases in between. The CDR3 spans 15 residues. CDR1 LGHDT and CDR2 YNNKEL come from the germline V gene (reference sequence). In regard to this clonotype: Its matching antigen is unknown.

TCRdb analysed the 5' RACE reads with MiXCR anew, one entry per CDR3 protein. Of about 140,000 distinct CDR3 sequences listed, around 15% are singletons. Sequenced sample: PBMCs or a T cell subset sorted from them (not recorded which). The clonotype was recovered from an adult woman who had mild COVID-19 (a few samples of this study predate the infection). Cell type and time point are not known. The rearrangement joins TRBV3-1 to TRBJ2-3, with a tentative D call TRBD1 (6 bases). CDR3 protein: CASSDHPTGPDTQYF. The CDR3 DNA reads TGTGCCAGCAGCGACCACCCAACAGGGCCAGATACGCAGTATTTT.